This TCR beta chain was sequenced for a study of cytomegalovirus exposure and HLA in healthy donors. About the study: A later analysis reported the same platform for the 100 to 150 validation repertoires and the roughly 700 first-cohort repertoires.

As regards this clone: As yet, its antigen is unknown.

Only in-frame clones appear in the TCRdb table, and some are missing; sequencing was by immunoSEQ multiplex PCR. The sample records fewer than 400,000 clones, approximately 91% being singletons. Per germline, CDR1 SGHRS and CDR2 YFSETQ. The CDR3 sequence is 16 residues long. The V end was cut by 0 bases, the J end by 4 bases, with 16 bases between. General study results and limits: The finding came from a later analysis; first-cohort TCR clusters tended to co-occur in the 130 or so validation repertoires. High specificity and sensitivity for cytomegalovirus status were reported for the classifier. Investigators reported 150 to 200 TCR beta chains as tied to cytomegalovirus.

Sequenced: PBMCs. The source is a man aged 25 to 40 in good health and CMV-seronegative. The chain recombines TRBV5-1 with TRBJ1-1; D not certain. The CDR3: CASSLERAGAFTEAFF. CDR3 DNA sequence: TGCGCCAGCAGCTTGGAAAGGGCGGGAGCATTCACTGAAGCTTTCTTT.